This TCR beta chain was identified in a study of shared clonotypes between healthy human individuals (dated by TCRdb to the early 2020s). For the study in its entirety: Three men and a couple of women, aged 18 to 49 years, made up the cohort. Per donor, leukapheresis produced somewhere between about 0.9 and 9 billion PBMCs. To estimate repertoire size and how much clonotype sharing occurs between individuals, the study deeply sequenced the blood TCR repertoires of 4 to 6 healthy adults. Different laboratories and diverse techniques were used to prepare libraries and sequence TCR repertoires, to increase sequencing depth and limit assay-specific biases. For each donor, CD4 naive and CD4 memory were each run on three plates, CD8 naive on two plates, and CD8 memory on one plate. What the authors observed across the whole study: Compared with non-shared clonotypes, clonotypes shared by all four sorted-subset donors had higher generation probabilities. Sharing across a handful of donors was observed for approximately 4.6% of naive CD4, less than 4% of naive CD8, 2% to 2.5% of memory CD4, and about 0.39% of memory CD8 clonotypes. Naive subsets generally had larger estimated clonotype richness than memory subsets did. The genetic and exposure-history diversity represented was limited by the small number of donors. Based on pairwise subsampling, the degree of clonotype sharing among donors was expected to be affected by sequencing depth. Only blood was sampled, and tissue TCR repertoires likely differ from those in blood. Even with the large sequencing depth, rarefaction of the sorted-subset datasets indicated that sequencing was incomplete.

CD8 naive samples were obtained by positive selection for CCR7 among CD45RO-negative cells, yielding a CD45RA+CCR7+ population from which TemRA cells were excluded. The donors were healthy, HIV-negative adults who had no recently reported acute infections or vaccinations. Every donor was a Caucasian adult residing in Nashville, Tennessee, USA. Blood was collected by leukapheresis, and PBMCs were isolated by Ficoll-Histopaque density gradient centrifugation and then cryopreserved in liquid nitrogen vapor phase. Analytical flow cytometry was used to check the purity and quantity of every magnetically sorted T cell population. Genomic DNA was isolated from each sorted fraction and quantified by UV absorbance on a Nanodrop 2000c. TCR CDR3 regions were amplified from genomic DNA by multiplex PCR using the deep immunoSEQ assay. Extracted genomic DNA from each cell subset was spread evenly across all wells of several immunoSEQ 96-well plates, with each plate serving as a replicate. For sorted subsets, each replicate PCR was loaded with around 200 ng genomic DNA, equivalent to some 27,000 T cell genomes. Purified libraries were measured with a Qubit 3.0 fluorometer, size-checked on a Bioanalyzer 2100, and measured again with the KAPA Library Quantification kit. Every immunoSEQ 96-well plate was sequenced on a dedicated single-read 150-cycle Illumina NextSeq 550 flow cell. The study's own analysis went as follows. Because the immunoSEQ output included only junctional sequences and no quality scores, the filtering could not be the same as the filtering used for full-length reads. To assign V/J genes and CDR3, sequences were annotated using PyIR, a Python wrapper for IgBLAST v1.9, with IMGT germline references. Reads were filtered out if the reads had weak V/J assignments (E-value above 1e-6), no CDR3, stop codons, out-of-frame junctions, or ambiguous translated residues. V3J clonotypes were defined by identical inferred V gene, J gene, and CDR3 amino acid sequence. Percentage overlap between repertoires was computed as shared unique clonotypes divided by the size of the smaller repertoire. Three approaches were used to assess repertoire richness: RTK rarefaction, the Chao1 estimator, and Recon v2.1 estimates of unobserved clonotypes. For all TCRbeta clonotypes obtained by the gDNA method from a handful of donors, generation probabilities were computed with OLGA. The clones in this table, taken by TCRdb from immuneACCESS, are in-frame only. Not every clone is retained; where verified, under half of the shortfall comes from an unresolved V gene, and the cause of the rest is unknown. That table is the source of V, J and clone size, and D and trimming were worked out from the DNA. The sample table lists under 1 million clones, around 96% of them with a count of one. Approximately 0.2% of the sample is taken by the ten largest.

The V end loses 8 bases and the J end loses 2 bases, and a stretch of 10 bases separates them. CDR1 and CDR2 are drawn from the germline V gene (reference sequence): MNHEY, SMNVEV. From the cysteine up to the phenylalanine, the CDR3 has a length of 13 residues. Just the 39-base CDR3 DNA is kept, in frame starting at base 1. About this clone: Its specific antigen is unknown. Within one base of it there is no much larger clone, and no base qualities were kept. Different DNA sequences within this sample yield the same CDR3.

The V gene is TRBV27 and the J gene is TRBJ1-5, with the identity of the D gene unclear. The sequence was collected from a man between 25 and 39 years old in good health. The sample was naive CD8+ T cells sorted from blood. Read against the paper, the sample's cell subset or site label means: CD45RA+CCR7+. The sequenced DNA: TGTGCCAGCGGCCTCGCGGGCAATCAGCCCCAGCATTTT. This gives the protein CASGLAGNQPQHF.